The source of this T cell receptor (beta chain) is a study of shared clonotypes between healthy human individuals. Broader study findings: Specimens sampled were limited to blood, with tissue repertoires likely differing.

V was trimmed by 0 bases and J by 0 bases, leaving 13 bases between them. The CDR3 totals 17 residues. CDR1 is SGHDN and CDR2 is FVKESK in the germline V gene. TCRdb's table, derived via immunoSEQ multiplex PCR, lists solely in-frame clones and lacks some. The sample records a few million clones, 90% to 95% being singletons. About this clone itself: Its antigen remains unknown.

Sequenced sample: naive CD4+ T cells from PBMCs. The subset denotes: CD45RA+ positively selected. The chain combines TRBV14 with TRBJ2-3, with a tentative D call TRBD1 (6 bases). This TCR derives from a man between 18 and 29 years old in good health. Some clones in this sample may be carry-over from other donors' samples. CDR3 residues: CASSQEGHRYSTDTQYF. CDR3 DNA sequence: TGTGCCAGCAGCCAAGAGGGACACAGGTATAGCACAGATACGCAGTATTTT.